This T cell receptor (beta chain) comes out of a study of PD-1 blockade in classical Hodgkin lymphoma. Across the whole study: Nivolumab was given intravenously to patients at 3 mg/kg every 2 weeks. General study points: Possible causes of repertoire differences, disease activity or prior therapy, remain undefined. CD4+ TCR diversity rose significantly by C4D1, and CD8+ TCR diversity did not. Patients excluded were those beginning nivolumab under 1 year after ASCT.

On this clone: Its antigen remains unknown.

Following autologous stem cell transplantation, relapse occurred in every patient, and exposure to brentuximab vedotin varied. From thawed PBMCs, CD4+ T cells were purified using magnetic negative selection. Data came from immunoSEQ multiplex PCR; TCRdb stores just in-frame clones and leaves some out. The sample has about 35,000 clones; 90% are singletons. CDR1 and CDR2 (germline): MNHEY, SMNVEV (reference sequence). This CDR3 is 16 amino acids long. J gave up 6 bases and V 6 bases, and 13 bases lay outside the gene matches. This rearrangement joins TRBV27 to TRBJ2-2, with 7 bases lining up with TRBD2. This clonotype was sampled from a human donor with classical Hodgkin lymphoma. The specimen comprised CD4+ T cells from blood, sampled at baseline. CDR3 nucleotide sequence: TGTGCCAGCAGCACGACTAGCCGGTCCGGTGCCGGGGAGCTGTTTTTT. It translates to CASSTTSRSGAGELFF.